This is a list of T cell receptor beta chains from one sample in a study of blood T cell repertoires in COVID-19. TCRdb keeps only in-frame clones here, not all; method: immunoSEQ multiplex PCR. The data show under 110,000 clones, 85% seen once. The sample was peripheral blood. Receptors originate from a woman in her 70s with active or convalescent COVID-19. CDR3s include the opening cysteine and the closing phenylalanine or tryptophan. Each record gives: J gene, V gene, D gene, clone size, CDR3 DNA, CDR3 protein. D genes are given only for firm matches. Clone sizes are given selectively: once, few, many, or a class where the clone is expanded.

>TRBJ1-4|TRBV5-8|.|.
TGTGCCAGCAGCTTGGTAGGAGGATCGGGGAATGAAAAACTGTTTTTT
CASSLVGGSGNEKLFF
>TRBJ1-1|TRBV7-2|TRBD1|.
TGTGCCAGCAGCCTCAGGAGGCCGGGACAGGGGGCCACTGAAGCTTTCTTT
CASSLRRPGQGATEAFF
>TRBJ1-1|TRBV27|TRBD1|.
TGTGCCAGCAGTCGGACAGGGGCCCCGGGGATGAACACTGAAGCTTTCTTT
CASSRTGAPGMNTEAFF
>TRBJ1-2|TRBV5-1|.|.
TGCGCCAGCAGCTTGGGGCGCGGAAATAACTATGGCTACACCTTC
CASSLGRGNNYGYTF
>TRBJ1-4|TRBV5-1|.|.
TGCGCCAGCAGCCCCGGGGGGGTGGCTAATGAAAAACTGTTTTTT
CASSPGGVANEKLFF
>TRBJ2-7|TRBV30|.|.
TGTGCCTGGCGGGGGTCCTACGAGCAGTACTTC
CAWRGSYEQYF
>TRBJ2-5|TRBV14|TRBD1|.
TGTGCCAGCAGCCTACAGGGGGACCAAGAGACCCAGTACTTC
CASSLQGDQETQYF
>TRBJ2-2|TRBV19|TRBD2|.
TGTGCCTCCGGGACTAGCATTAACACCGGGGAGCTGTTTTTT
CASGTSINTGELFF
>TRBJ1-2|TRBV7-9|TRBD1|.
TGTGCCAGCAGCTATACAGGGGGCGCAGAGTATGGCTACACCTTC
CASSYTGGAEYGYTF
>TRBJ2-1|TRBV11-3|.|.
TGTGCCAGCAGCCTAGACAGGAATCAGCATGAGCAGTTCTTC
CASSLDRNQHEQFF
>TRBJ1-2|TRBV7-9|.|.
TGTGCCAGCAGCTTAATAGGGGCGGCTGGCTATGGCTACACCTTC
CASSLIGAAGYGYTF
>TRBJ1-2|TRBV7-2|.|.
TGTGCCAGCAGCTTAGATACGGGGACTCGGAATGGCTACACCTTC
CASSLDTGTRNGYTF
>TRBJ2-7|TRBV7-2|TRBD1|.
TGTGCCAGCAGCGCGGGACAGGGGGCCACCCGCGAGCAGTACTTC
CASSAGQGATREQYF
>TRBJ1-3|TRBV19|.|once
TGTGCCAGTACCATTGACAGGCCTGGAAACACCATATATTTT
CASTIDRPGNTIYF
>TRBJ2-3|TRBV16|.|.
TGTGCCAGCAGCCAATCTGGGGCCTCAGATACGCAGTATTTT
CASSQSGASDTQYF
>TRBJ1-4|TRBV2|.|.
TGTGCCAGCAGTGACAGGAATGAAAAACTGTTTTTT
CASSDRNEKLFF
>TRBJ2-7|TRBV15|TRBD2|.
TGTGCCACCAGCAGGAAAACCGGACTAGCGGGAGACGAGCAGTACTTC
CATSRKTGLAGDEQYF
>TRBJ1-2|TRBV11-2|TRBD1|.
TGTGCCAGCAGCCAGGGGGTTCTGGGCGGCTACACCTTC
CASSQGVLGGYTF
>TRBJ1-5|TRBV6-6|TRBD1|.
TGTGCCAGCAGTCAGGCGGGACAGGGAGGTTCGGTGGTACCAAATCAGCCCCAGCATTTT
CASSQAGQGGSVVPNQPQHF
>TRBJ2-7|TRBV7-3|.|.
TGTGCCAGCAGCTTAGGCCCCAGCTCCTACGAGCAGTACTTC
CASSLGPSSYEQYF
>TRBJ1-2|TRBV30|TRBD1|.
TGTGCCTGGAGCAAGACAGGGAACTATGGCTACACCTTC
CAWSKTGNYGYTF
>TRBJ1-3|TRBV5-8|.|.
TGTGCCAGCAGCTCCCTACGCTCTGGAAACACCATATATTTT
CASSSLRSGNTIYF
>TRBJ2-4|TRBV5-4|TRBD1|few
TGTGCCAGCAGCTTGGATGACAGGGCCAACATTCAGTACTTC
CASSLDDRANIQYF
>TRBJ1-1|TRBV10-3|.|.
TGTGCCATCAGGACGGGTGAGAACACTGAAGCTTTCTTT
CAIRTGENTEAFF
>TRBJ1-1|TRBV2|.|.
TGTGCCAGCAGTGCAGGGGTTAGCACTGAAGCTTTCTTT
CASSAGVSTEAFF
>TRBJ2-1|TRBV12-3/TRBV12-4|.|once
TGTGCCAGCATTCAGGGGATTTCGGATGAGCAGTTCTTC
CASIQGISDEQFF
>TRBJ1-4|TRBV2|TRBD1|.
TGTGCCAGCAGAGCGGACAGGGGGCGTGAAAAACTGTTTTTT
CASRADRGREKLFF
>TRBJ1-3|TRBV3-1/TRBV3-2|.|.
TGTGCCAGCAGCCAAGAGTGGAGCTCTGGAAACACCATATATTTT
CASSQEWSSGNTIYF
>TRBJ1-2|TRBV6-6|TRBD1|.
TGTGCCAGCAGTACGGGACAGGGGGCCGGTGGCTACACCTTC
CASSTGQGAGGYTF
>TRBJ2-1|TRBV7-9|TRBD2|.
TGTGCCAGCAGCTACGGGGGGGCCTACAATGAGCAGTTCTTC
CASSYGGAYNEQFF
>TRBJ2-5|TRBV3-1/TRBV3-2|.|.
TGTGCCAGCAGCCAAGGAGTCGGAACCGGGAATAAAGAGACCCAGTACTTC
CASSQGVGTGNKETQYF
>TRBJ2-3|TRBV5-1|.|.
TGCGCCAGCAGCTTGGAATACGGGACTTGGGAGTATTTT
CASSLEYGTWEYF
>TRBJ1-2|TRBV24-1|TRBD1|once
TGTGCCACCAGTAAACCGGGACAGGGGATCTATGGCTACACCTTC
CATSKPGQGIYGYTF
>TRBJ2-2|TRBV6-5|TRBD1|once
TGTGCCAGCAACAAATGGACAGGGGGCACCGGGGAGCTGTTTTTT
CASNKWTGGTGELFF
>TRBJ1-2|TRBV12-3/TRBV12-4|.|.
TGTGCCAGCAGCCTACAGGTCAACTATGGCTACACCTTC
CASSLQVNYGYTF
>TRBJ1-6|TRBV5-5|.|once
TGTGCCAGCAGCTTGGCAGAATCACCCCTCCACTTT
CASSLAESPLHF
>TRBJ2-1|TRBV5-1|TRBD2|.
TGCGCCAGCAGCAGCTCCGGGACTAGCGGGGGCAATGAGCAGTTCTTC
CASSSSGTSGGNEQFF
>TRBJ2-5|TRBV4-1|.|.
TGCGCCAGCAGCCTCTATTGGGGCAGTCAAGAGACCCAGTACTTC
CASSLYWGSQETQYF
>TRBJ2-1|TRBV6-5|TRBD1|.
TGTGCCAGCAGCAGGGGGCAGACCTACAATGAGCAGTTCTTC
CASSRGQTYNEQFF
>TRBJ2-1|TRBV28|TRBD1|.
TGTGCCAGCACGGGACAGGGTGTAGGGGAGCAGTTCTTC
CASTGQGVGEQFF
>TRBJ2-5|TRBV27|TRBD2|.
TGTGCCAGCAGTCGACTAGCGGGGGGGCTCGTTGAGACCCAGTACTTC
CASSRLAGGLVETQYF
>TRBJ2-5|TRBV18|TRBD1|.
TGTGCCAGCTCCCCCTATCAGGGGGCCGAAGAGACCCAGTACTTC
CASSPYQGAEETQYF
>TRBJ2-1|TRBV10-1|.|.
TGCGCCAGCAGCATAGAGAGCTCCTACAATGAGCAGTTCTTC
CASSIESSYNEQFF